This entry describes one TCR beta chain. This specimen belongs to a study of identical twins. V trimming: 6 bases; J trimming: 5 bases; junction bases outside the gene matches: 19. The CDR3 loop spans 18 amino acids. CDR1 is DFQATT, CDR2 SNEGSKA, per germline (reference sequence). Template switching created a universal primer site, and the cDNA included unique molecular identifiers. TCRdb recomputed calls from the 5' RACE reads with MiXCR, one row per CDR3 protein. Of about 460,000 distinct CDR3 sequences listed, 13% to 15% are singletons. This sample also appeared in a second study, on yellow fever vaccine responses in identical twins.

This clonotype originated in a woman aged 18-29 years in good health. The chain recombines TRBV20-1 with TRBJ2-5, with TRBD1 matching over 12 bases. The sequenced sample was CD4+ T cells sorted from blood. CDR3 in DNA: TGCAGTGCAGGACGGGACAGGGGGCAACTCCTGGCCGGGGAGACCCAGTACTTC. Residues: CSAGRDRGQLLAGETQYF.